In its sample, the clone carrying this T cell receptor (beta chain) was seen a few times. Its antigen is as yet unknown. The data stem from a study of T-cell memory formation after mild COVID-19. Study-wide points: Among contracting clones, CD4+ were mainly CM/EM and CD8+ enriched in EMRA. CD4+ bias marked clones expanding day 15 to 37, unlike balanced contracting clones.

Constant-segment primers and 5'RACE yielded cDNA libraries for TCR alpha and TCR beta, each carrying sample barcodes and UMIs. TCRdb re-called the 5' RACE reads with MiXCR, one entry per CDR3 protein. The sample has 100,000 or so distinct CDR3 sequences, around 10% seen once. Germline CDR1 MGHRA, CDR2 YSYEKL. This CDR3 has 15 amino acids. Trimming pared 3 bases from V and 4 bases from J, leaving 15 bases between. The chain recombines TRBV4-1 with TRBJ1-2; D is unresolved. This TCR came from a man aged 18 to 29 who had mild COVID-19 (a few samples of this study predate the infection). Cell type and time point are not known. Sequencing input: PBMCs or a T cell subset sorted from them (not recorded which). CDR3 bases: TGCGCCAGCAGCCATCCCGCGGGCAGGAGCTATGGCTACACCTTC. Translation: CASSHPAGRSYGYTF.